These 10 T cell receptor beta chains originate from one sample sequenced in a study of graft-versus-host responses after intestinal transplantation. Their target antigens are unknown. Profiled with immunoSEQ multiplex PCR; TCRdb holds only in-frame clones, not every one. The sample carries about 120,000 clones, 90% to 95% recorded once. Sequences were derived from unstimulated CD4+ T cells sorted from spleen or lymph node cells, sampled before transplant. The receptors originated from a human donor who was the organ donor for an intestinal transplant.

The V call is TRBV13, the J call TRBJ2-7, with TRBD1 matching 7 bases. The germline V gene has CDR1 PRHDT and CDR2 FYEKMQ (reference sequence). The junction had 7 bases not matched to a gene; V was cut back by 3 bases and J by 2 bases. The CDR3 loop spans 15 amino acids. The CDR3 nucleotides read TGTGCCAGCAGCTTCGGGACAGCCATAACCTACGAGCAGTACTTC. This sequence encodes CASSFGTAITYEQYF.

The rearrangement joins TRBV4-2 to TRBJ2-4, with TRBD2 identical over 14 bases. The CDR3 is made up of 17 amino acids. V lost 1 base, J lost 2 bases, and 1 base stayed unmatched. Germline V lookup: CDR1 LGHNA, CDR2 YNFKEQ. CDR3 DNA: TGTGCCAGCAGCCAAGGACTAGCGGGAGGGCCCAAAAACATTCAGTACTTC. Translating it yields CASSQGLAGGPKNIQYF.

This sequence joins TRBV15 and TRBJ1-2; possible D gene TRBD1, 5 bases. The germline V gene encodes CDR1 LNHNV and CDR2 YYDKDF (reference sequence). V lost 1 base and J 8 bases, leaving 8 bases between the germline ends. The CDR3 covers 12 residues. CDR3 coding DNA: TGTGCCACCAGCAGAGGAGGGGTCGGCTACACCTTC. The encoded protein is CATSRGGVGYTF.

The chain has TRBV7-9 and TRBJ1-5, with 11 bases that match TRBD1. CDR3 length equals 16 residues. With 11 bases clipped from V and 5 bases from J, the junction kept 14 bases outside the gene matches. The V gene's germline CDR1 is SEHNR and CDR2 FQNEAQ (reference sequence). CDR3 in DNA: TGTGCCCACGGCGGGACAGGGGGAATTGGCGATCAGCCCCAGCATTTT. This translates into CAHGGTGGIGDQPQHF.

The gene calls are TRBV11-2 and TRBJ1-2; 7 bases align to TRBD1. This CDR3 spans 15 amino acids. Losses at the gene ends were 5 bases for V and 6 bases for J; bases not matched to a gene: 12. Per the germline V gene, CDR1 is SGHAT and CDR2 is FQNNGV. The CDR3 nucleotides read TGTGCCAGCAGCCCCCCGGGACAGACTGCTCATGGCTACACCTTC. As protein: CASSPPGQTAHGYTF.

The chain is built from TRBV29-1 and TRBJ1-2; D may be TRBD1 (5 bases). Germline values: CDR1 SQVTM, CDR2 ANQGSEA. The CDR3 extends over 14 amino acids. The germline V and J ends were trimmed by 6 bases and 2 bases, with 16 bases remaining between them. CDR3 DNA: TGCAGCGTCCCGAGGACAAGGGACAACTATGGCTACACCTTC. Translated, it gives CSVPRTRDNYGYTF.

The chain combines TRBV4-2 with TRBJ1-1, with D perhaps matching TRBD1 (5 bases). Looked up from germline, CDR1 is LGHNA and CDR2 is YNFKEQ. This CDR3 comprises 13 residues. The V end lost 0 bases, the J end lost 8 bases, and 10 bases lay between the germline ends. CDR3 coding DNA: TGTGCCAGCAGCCAAGAGCCCGGGACGGAAGCTTTCTTT. Protein product: CASSQEPGTEAFF.

This clone showed up just a few times. CDR3 DNA: TGTGCCAGCAGTTTACCCCGGGGAGGGGGTCGTGAAAAACTGTTTTTT. It yields the protein CASSLPRGGGREKLFF. The J gene is TRBJ1-4, the V gene TRBV28; D possibly corresponds to TRBD1 (6 bases). This CDR3 has 16 amino acids. V dropped 2 bases and J dropped 7 bases, with 17 bases sitting between them. Germline V lookup: CDR1 MDHEN, CDR2 SYDVKM.

This rearrangement joins TRBV5-1 to TRBJ2-5, with D possibly matching TRBD1 (6 bases). Germline V lookup: CDR1 SGHRS, CDR2 YFSETQ. V was trimmed by 7 bases and J by 2 bases, leaving 12 bases between them. CDR3 length: 13 residues. The CDR3 coding sequence is TGCGCCAGCGTCGGGACAACACAAGAGACCCAGTACTTC. Protein: CASVGTTQETQYF. The full variable domain, completed using reference TRBV5-1 and TRBJ2-5, is KAGVTQTPRYLIKTRGQQVTLSCSPISGHRSVSWYQQTPGQGLQFLFEYFSETQRNKGNFPGRFSGRQFSNSRSEMNVSTLELGDSALYLCASVGTTQETQYFGPGTRLLVL.

J is TRBJ2-5 and V is TRBV11-2; 7 bases fit TRBD1. The assigned J gene may be wrong: the sequence end matches TRBJ2-7 better. CDR3 length: 15 residues. Germline lookup yields CDR1 SGHAT and CDR2 FQNNGV. This CDR3 reads CASSSLRDSSYEQYF. DNA for the CDR3: TGTGCCAGCAGCTCGCTCCGGGACAGCTCCTACGAGCAGTACTTC.